This entry concerns a single T cell receptor beta chain. TCRdb re-called the 5' RACE reads with MiXCR, one entry per CDR3 protein. The table lists about 410,000 distinct CDR3 sequences, approximately 19% of them singletons. This entry belongs to a study of T-cell memory formation after mild COVID-19. The CDR3 covers 14 residues. The V gene lost 6 bases and the J gene lost 1 base, with 15 bases spanning the gap. The germline CDR1 and CDR2 sequences are DFQATT and SNEGSKA (reference sequence). The chain uses TRBV20-1 and TRBJ1-1; possible D gene TRBD1, 6 bases. This TCR derives from a man aged 18 to 35 who had mild COVID-19 (a few samples of this study predate the infection). Cell type and time point are not known. Material for sequencing was PBMCs or a T cell subset sorted from them (not recorded which). CDR3 residues: CSAISGGPNTEAFF. The CDR3 nucleotides read TGCAGTGCCATCTCCGGGGGGCCGAACACTGAAGCTTTCTTT.